These 30 T cell receptor beta chains share one sample of origin, sequenced in a study of regulatory T cells in long-lasting Graves disease. The time point was: newly diagnosed GD, antithyroid drugs for less than 3 months. The authors made the TCR library using RNA they extracted from PBMCs. Arm-PCR with iRepertoire HTBI primers amplified the CDR3 regions for these TCR beta libraries. TCRdb processed the multiplex PCR reads anew with MiXCR; each CDR3 protein has one entry. The sample yields approximately 360,000 distinct CDR3 sequences, over 9.5% seen once. Another study also made use of these data, one on T cells in Graves' hyperthyroidism and ophthalmopathy.

The specimen was peripheral blood mononuclear cells (PBMCs), collected at new diagnosis, from a patient treated with antithyroid drugs. The receptors derive from a woman aged 18-29 years with Graves disease.

This clonotype was seen many times. V gene TRBV12-5 combines with J gene TRBJ2-5; tentative D call: TRBD1 (5 bases). Germline CDR1 reads LGHNT; CDR2 reads FRNRAP. The CDR3 spans 15 residues. The V end lost 1 base, the J end lost 7 bases, and 16 bases lay between the germline ends. CDR3 loop: CASGLDSSLRGTQYF. CDR3 sequence (DNA): TGTGCTAGTGGTTTGGACTCATCCCTAAGGGGGACCCAGTACTTC. Full variable domain (remainder filled in from reference TRBV12-5 and TRBJ2-5): DARVTQTPRHKVTEMGQEVTMRCQPILGHNTVFWYRQTMMQGLELLAYFRNRAPLDDSGMPKDRFSAEMPDATLATLKIQPSEPRDSAVYFCASGLDSSLRGTQYFGPGTRLLVL.

This clonotype has ten or more counts. This chain links TRBV4-3 with TRBJ1-5; D is undetermined. CDR1 is LGHNA, CDR2 YSLEER, per germline. The CDR3 runs to 15 residues. The V end lost 0 bases, the J end lost 7 bases, and 13 bases lay between the germline ends. In DNA form, the CDR3 reads TGCGCCAGCAGCCAAGAGTTAGGAGGGAGGCAGCCCCAGCATTTT. Translation: CASSQELGGRQPQHF.

In the case of this clonotype: A much larger clone is a single base away; this may be a read error. This chain joins TRBV6-5 and TRBJ1-2; 8 bases agree with TRBD1. The J segment lost 2 bases and the V segment lost 8 bases, leaving 13 bases of the junction unmatched. The CDR3 sequence is 16 residues long. The germline V gene encodes CDR1 MNHEY and CDR2 SVGAGI. CDR3 protein: CASGSRTGPLNYGYTF. The CDR3 DNA reads TGTGCCAGCGGTTCTCGGACAGGGCCCTTAAACTATGGCTACACCTTC.

V usage is TRBV10-2 and J usage is TRBJ2-7, with no clear D. Trimming removed 2 bases from V and 3 bases from J, with 8 bases in between. The CDR3 extends over 13 amino acids. From germline, CDR1 is WSHSY and CDR2 SAAADI. The CDR3 region is CASSELEFYEQYF. CDR3 coding DNA: TGCGCCAGCAGTGAGCTGGAGTTCTACGAGCAGTACTTC.

This clonotype was found many times. The rearrangement links TRBV5-6 to TRBJ2-7, with D maybe TRBD2 (6 bases). The CDR3 totals 13 residues. Germline CDR1 and CDR2: SGHDT and YYEEEE. V was clipped by 1 base and J by 6 bases, with 11 bases between them. The CDR3 spells CASSLTGVGEQYV. The CDR3 region has the DNA TGTGCCAGCAGCTTGACGGGGGTAGGCGAGCAGTACGTC.

The chain employs TRBV4-1 and TRBJ2-2, with 11 bases that match TRBD2. CDR3 length equals 18 residues. The germline CDR1 and CDR2 sequences are MGHRA and YSYEKL. V was clipped by 4 bases and J by 4 bases; unmatched bases: 11. Here the CDR3 DNA reads TGCGCCAGCAGCCGACGGACAACTAGCGGGAGTGTCACCGGGGAGCTGTTTTTT. Residues: CASSRRTTSGSVTGELFF.

This clonotype was detected many times. This sequence joins TRBV5-1 and TRBJ1-3; a possible D gene is TRBD1 (6 bases). The germline V and J ends were trimmed by 0 bases and 4 bases, with 11 bases remaining between them. The length of the CDR3 is 15 residues. Germline V gene lookup returns CDR1 SGHRS and CDR2 YFSETQ. This CDR3 reads CASSLAQGSGNTIYF. CDR3 nucleotides: TGCGCCAGCAGCTTGGCTCAGGGGTCCGGAAACACCATATATTTT.

The chain links TRBV9 to TRBJ1-5, with unresolved D. CDR3 size: 15 residues. The germline V and J ends were trimmed by 0 bases and 5 bases, with 12 bases remaining between them. Germline values: CDR1 SGDLS, CDR2 YYNGEE. Written as DNA, the CDR3 is TGTGCCAGCAGCGTAGATCCGGGTTGGGATCAGCCCCAGCATTTT. Translating gives CASSVDPGWDQPQHF. Complete variable domain (other parts from reference TRBV9 and TRBJ1-5): DSGVTQTPKHLITATGQRVTLRCSPRSGDLSVYWYQQSLDQGLQFLIQYYNGEERAKGNILERFSAQQFPDLHSELNLSSLELGDSALYFCASSVDPGWDQPQHFGDGTRLSIL.

This sequence joins TRBV9 and TRBJ1-4; the D is unclear. The CDR3 extends over 18 amino acids. Trimming shortened V by 4 bases and J by 8 bases, and 27 bases separated the two germline ends. Germline V gene lookup returns CDR1 SGDLS and CDR2 YYNGEE. CDR3 sequence (DNA): TGTGCCAGCAGCTATACCACCACCGGCGCCGGTATCGGGGAAAAACTGTTTTTT. This translates into CASSYTTTGAGIGEKLFF.

This chain uses TRBV19 with TRBJ2-1; D may be TRBD1 (6 bases). Trimming shortened V by 6 bases and J by 8 bases, and 14 bases separated the two germline ends. The CDR3 is 13 residues long. Germline CDR1 reads LNHDA; CDR2 reads SQIVND (reference sequence). The CDR3 DNA sequence: TGTGCCAGTAGATCCCACAGGGTAGATGAGCAGTTCTTC. Its translation: CASRSHRVDEQFF.

The V gene is TRBV5-1, the J gene TRBJ1-2, with D tentatively TRBD1 (6 bases). The CDR3 contains 14 residues. Trimming left V 2 bases short and J 6 bases short, with 14 bases between. CDR1 and CDR2 from the germline V gene are SGHRS and YFSETQ. The CDR3 here is CASSLEGVVDGYTF. The DNA for the CDR3 is TGCGCCAGCAGCTTAGAGGGGGTAGTTGATGGCTACACCTTC.

Notes on this clonotype: Possible read error: a much larger clone is one base away. The CDR3 ends on some other residue instead of the conserved phenylalanine or tryptophan, so this is likely a read error. The chain recombines TRBV4-3 with TRBJ1-1; D might be TRBD1 (6 bases). The germline V gene has CDR1 LGHNA and CDR2 YSLEER. Trimming pared 2 bases from V and 3 bases from J, leaving 13 bases between. The CDR3 is made up of 15 amino acids. DNA of the CDR3: TGCGCCAGCAGCCAATCGAGGGCAGGGGACACTGAAGCTTTCTCT. Translating it yields CASSQSRAGDTEAFS.

About this clonotype: A read error may explain this, as a much larger clone is one base away. This chain links TRBV11-1 with TRBJ2-2, with D possibly being TRBD2 (5 bases). CDR1 and CDR2 from the germline V gene are SGHAT and FQDESV (reference sequence). This CDR3 is 13 amino acids long. Here the CDR3 reads CASSLFLTGEPFF. CDR3 in DNA: TGTGCCAGCAGCTTATTTCTTACCGGGGAGCCGTTTTTT.

The table lists this clonotype with many counts. The chain uses TRBV28 and TRBJ2-7; D might be TRBD2 (5 bases). V was clipped by 6 bases and J by 2 bases, with 17 bases between them. Germline V gene lookup returns CDR1 MDHEN and CDR2 SYDVKM. The length of the CDR3 is 15 residues. The CDR3 is CASRPLRGITYEQYF. The CDR3 DNA reads TGTGCCAGCAGGCCCCTTAGAGGGATTACCTACGAGCAGTACTTC.

Ten or more counts support this clonotype. The gene calls are TRBV30 and TRBJ1-6; 9 nucleotides align to TRBD1. Germline V gene lookup returns CDR1 GTSNPN and CDR2 SVGIG (reference sequence). This CDR3 region has 13 residues. V was pared by 8 bases and J by 6 bases, with 5 bases of the junction left unmatched. This CDR3 is CALGGQGNSPLHF. The CDR3 nucleotides are TGTGCCCTCGGGGGACAGGGTAATTCACCCCTCCACTTT.

This clonotype was detected ten times or more. This sequence joins TRBV18 and TRBJ1-1; D is undetermined. The CDR3 length is 15 residues. CDR1 is KGHSH and CDR2 is LQKENI in the germline V gene. V lost 3 bases and J 4 bases, leaving 15 bases between the germline ends. The CDR3 protein is CASSPPKKAVTEAFF. The CDR3 DNA is TGTGCCAGCTCACCCCCCAAGAAGGCGGTCACTGAAGCTTTCTTT.

This clonotype was detected many times. The germline gene is not matched at one end of the junction; a read error may be the cause. The V call is TRBV4-2, the J call TRBJ1-5; 7 positions match TRBD1. Germline CDR1 and CDR2: LGHNA and YNFKEQ. This CDR3 spans 15 amino acids. CDR3 amino acids: CASSQDRGGGQPQHF. The CDR3 DNA reads TGCGCCAGCAGCCAAGATCGAGGGGGCGGTCAGCCCCAGCATTTT.

The rearrangement uses TRBV20-1 and TRBJ1-1; 7 bases map to TRBD1. In germline, CDR1 is DFQATT, CDR2 SNEGSKA (reference sequence). This CDR3 has 12 amino acids. CDR3: CRTGSGNAEAFF. CDR3 DNA: TGCAGGACAGGGTCGGGGAACGCGGAAGCTTTCTTT.

This clonotype has a count of ten or more. The V call is TRBV12-3 or TRBV12-4, the J call TRBJ2-1; 11 bases match TRBD2. This CDR3 spans 15 amino acids. V shed 3 bases, J shed 10 bases, and the junction held 8 bases outside the gene matches. CDR3 amino acids: CASSFLAGGPWEQFF. CDR3 bases: TGTGCCAGCAGTTTTTTAGCGGGAGGGCCGTGGGAGCAGTTCTTC.

The chain is built from TRBV28 and TRBJ1-2; D is ambiguous. Germline assignment: CDR1 MDHEN and CDR2 SYDVKM. V lost 3 bases and J 6 bases, leaving 14 bases between the germline ends. The CDR3 sequence is 14 residues long. The DNA of the CDR3 is TGTGCCAGCAGTTTTGGTGGTAGCCACGATGGCTACACCTTC. Translation gives CASSFGGSHDGYTF.

This clonotype was detected ten times or more. V usage is TRBV12-3 or TRBV12-4 and J usage is TRBJ1-1; D is possibly TRBD1 (5 bases). The CDR3 spans 14 residues. The V gene lost 7 bases and the J gene lost 1 base, with 13 bases spanning the gap. The DNA for the CDR3 is TGTGCCAGCACCAAATGGGGGGAGAACACTGAAGCTTTCTTT. Its protein product is CASTKWGENTEAFF.

This clonotype was seen at least ten times. This chain links TRBV18 with TRBJ2-1; TRBD2 aligns across 10 bases. V lost 3 bases and J lost 6; bases outside the gene matches: 5. Germline V gives CDR1 KGHSH, CDR2 LQKENI. CDR3 size: 15 residues. The CDR3 DNA follows: TGTGCCAGCTCACCGAGCGGGAGGGCCCTCAATGAGCAGTTCTTC. As protein: CASSPSGRALNEQFF. Supplemented by reference TRBV18 and TRBJ2-1, the full variable domain reads NAGVMQNPRHLVRRRGQEARLRCSPMKGHSHVYWYRQLPEEGLKFMVYLQKENIIDESGMPKERFSAEFPKEGPSILRIQQVVRGDSAAYFCASSPSGRALNEQFFGPGTRLTVL.

This clonotype appeared many times. The chain links TRBV28 to TRBJ2-2, with D possibly being TRBD1 (5 bases). The CDR3 consists of 14 residues. Germline lookup yields CDR1 MDHEN and CDR2 SYDVKM. Trimming stripped 7 bases from V and 0 bases from J, with 9 bases between. The CDR3 region has the DNA TGTGCCAGCACCTTGACAGCGAACACCGGGGAGCTGTTTTTT. Amino acids: CASTLTANTGELFF.

The sample holds a few counts of this clonotype. The J gene is TRBJ2-1, the V gene TRBV30; the D gene is possibly TRBD1 (6 bases). CDR3 length: 13 residues. Germline V lookup: CDR1 GTSNPN, CDR2 SVGIG (reference sequence). V was cut by 7 bases and J by 6 bases, with 16 bases left in between. The CDR3 protein is CASRGGPGNEQFF. The CDR3 DNA sequence: TGTGCCTCTAGAGGGGGTCCGGGCAATGAGCAGTTCTTC.

The table lists this clonotype with many counts. The chain is built from TRBV18 and TRBJ2-1, with D possibly being TRBD1 (6 bases). The V gene lost 2 bases and the J gene lost 1 base, with 12 bases spanning the gap. Germline lookup yields CDR1 KGHSH and CDR2 LQKENI. The CDR3 consists of 16 residues. This CDR3 reads CASSPGTGSSYNEQFF. CDR3 nucleotide sequence: TGTGCCAGCTCACCAGGAACAGGGAGTTCCTACAATGAGCAGTTCTTC.

This clonotype was seen many times. The chain recombines TRBV12-3 or TRBV12-4 with TRBJ1-4; D is uncertain. This CDR3 is built from 13 residues. V shed 4 bases and J shed 8 bases, with 11 bases lying between them. The CDR3 reads CASSWGMREKLFF. In DNA form, the CDR3 reads TGTGCCAGCAGTTGGGGAATGCGCGAAAAACTGTTTTTT.

This clonotype was observed many times. The chain is built from TRBV28 and TRBJ2-7, with D perhaps TRBD2 (7 bases). CDR3 length: 15 residues. Between the trimmed V and J ends, which lost 2 bases and 5 bases, there was a span of 16 bases. Germline V gene data show CDR1 as MDHEN and CDR2 as SYDVKM. The CDR3 loop is CASSLRGEGRHEQYF. The CDR3 DNA follows: TGTGCCAGCAGTTTAAGGGGGGAGGGCCGCCACGAGCAGTACTTC.

This clonotype occurred many times. The V gene is TRBV24-1, the J gene TRBJ2-3, with D possibly called TRBD1 or TRBD2 (5 bases each). The CDR3 runs 16 residues. Trimming removed 7 bases at V and 2 bases at J, with 18 bases between. The germline gives CDR1 KGHDR, CDR2 SFDVKD. In nucleotides, the CDR3 is TGTGCCACCAGCCCGGGACGCGGAGCCCCCACAGATACGCAGTATTTT. It yields the protein CATSPGRGAPTDTQYF.

This clonotype was seen repeatedly, ten times or more. The chain is built from TRBV29-1 and TRBJ1-4, with TRBD1 matching 7 bases. The J segment lost 5 bases and the V segment lost 7 bases, leaving 7 bases of the junction unmatched. Germline V gene data show CDR1 as SQVTM and CDR2 as ANQGSEA. The length of the CDR3 is 13 residues. CDR3 loop: CSARQGQNEKLFF. Here the CDR3 DNA reads TGCAGCGCAAGACAGGGCCAAAATGAAAAACTGTTTTTT.

The table lists this clonotype with many counts. The CDR3 is CASNGLLSLSMNTEAFF. The CDR3 nucleotides read TGTGCCAGCAACGGCCTACTGAGCCTTTCTATGAACACTGAAGCTTTCTTT. V is TRBV28 and J is TRBJ1-1; no clear D. CDR3 length: 17 residues. V lost 7 bases and J lost 0, with 21 bases in between. CDR1 MDHEN and CDR2 SYDVKM come from the germline V gene.